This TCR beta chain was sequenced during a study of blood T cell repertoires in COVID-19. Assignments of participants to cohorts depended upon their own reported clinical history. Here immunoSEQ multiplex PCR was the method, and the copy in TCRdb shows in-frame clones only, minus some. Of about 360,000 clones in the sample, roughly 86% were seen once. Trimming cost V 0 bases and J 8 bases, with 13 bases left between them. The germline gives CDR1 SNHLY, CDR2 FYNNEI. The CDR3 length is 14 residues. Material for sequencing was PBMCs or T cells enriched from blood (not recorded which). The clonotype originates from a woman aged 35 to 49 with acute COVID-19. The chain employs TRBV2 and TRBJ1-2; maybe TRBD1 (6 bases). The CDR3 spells CASSEARGLGGYTF. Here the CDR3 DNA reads TGTGCCAGCAGTGAAGCGCGGGGGCTAGGGGGCTACACCTTC.